The present T cell receptor beta chain was sequenced within a study of early T cells in non-severe SARS-CoV-2 infection. CDR3 length equals 15 residues. Germline V gene data show CDR1 as MNHNS and CDR2 as SASEGT. The germline V and J ends were trimmed by 2 bases and 3 bases, with 13 bases remaining between them. Separate cDNA molecules each had unique molecular identifiers attached to them. One entry per CDR3 protein results from TCRdb running MiXCR on the 5' RACE reads. The table lists roughly 86,000 distinct CDR3 sequences, around 15% of them singletons. The sample holds a few counts of this clonotype.

This TCR derives from an adult who was a healthcare worker with PCR-confirmed SARS-CoV-2 infection or an uninfected control (not recorded which). The sample comprised whole blood. The chain employs TRBV6-1 and TRBJ2-5; D perhaps matches TRBD2 (5 bases). This CDR3 reads CASSEILWGEETQYF. In DNA form, the CDR3 reads TGTGCCAGCAGTGAAATTTTGTGGGGAGAAGAGACCCAGTACTTC.